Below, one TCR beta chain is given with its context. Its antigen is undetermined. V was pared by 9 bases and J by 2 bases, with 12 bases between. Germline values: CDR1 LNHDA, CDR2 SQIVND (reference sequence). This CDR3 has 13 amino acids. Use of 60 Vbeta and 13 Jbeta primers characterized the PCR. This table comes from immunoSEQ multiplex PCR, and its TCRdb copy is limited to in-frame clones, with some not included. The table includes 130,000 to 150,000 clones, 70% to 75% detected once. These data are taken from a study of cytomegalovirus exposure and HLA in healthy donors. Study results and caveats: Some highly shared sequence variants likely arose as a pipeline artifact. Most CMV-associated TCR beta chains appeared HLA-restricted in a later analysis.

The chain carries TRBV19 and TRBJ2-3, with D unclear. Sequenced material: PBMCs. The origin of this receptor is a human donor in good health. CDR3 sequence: CASRPADTDTQYF. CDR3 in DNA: TGTGCCAGCAGACCCGCGGACACAGATACGCAGTATTTT.